A selection of T cell receptor beta chains follows, all from one sample in a study of long-term antiretroviral therapy in people with HIV. Sequenced by immunoSEQ multiplex PCR; TCRdb stores in-frame clones only, minus some. The table has about 25,000 clones, about 90% seen once; the top ten hold less than 6.5%. This material consisted of unsorted PBMCs, taken around 4.5 years after starting antiretroviral therapy. These receptors came from a man aged 25-45 years with HIV. Both conserved end residues are part of each CDR3.

V	J	CDR3
TRBV7-8	TRBJ1-5	CASSPEQDYSNQPQHF
TRBV27	TRBJ2-7	CASSLFRLSYEQYF
TRBV9	TRBJ2-7	CASSVDRVVMVDEQYF
TRBV7-9	TRBJ1-4	CASSLQGAGVEKLFF
TRBV7-9	TRBJ2-3	CASSDKTDTQYF
TRBV5-4	TRBJ2-5	CASSRDIDLDQETQYF
TRBV7-2	TRBJ2-7	CASSPPWALDGEQYF
TRBV7-9	TRBJ1-6	CASSLDSPLHF
TRBV4-3	TRBJ1-1	CASSQGLQSNTEAFF
TRBV5-1	TRBJ1-2	CASSRINPGTTGNGYTF
TRBV15	TRBJ1-2	CATSRDLVANYGYTF
TRBV29-1	TRBJ1-3	CSGLFANTIYF
TRBV6-6	TRBJ1-3	CASSSTGLAIYF
TRBV7-9	TRBJ2-3	CASSIRLAPDTQYF
TRBV18	TRBJ2-7	CASSAGTGGNYEQYF
TRBV6-6	TRBJ1-4	CASTPVRILDEKLFF
TRBV10-3	TRBJ1-2	CAIAPDRDVYGYTF
TRBV5-1	TRBJ1-1	CASSRYSSTEAFF
TRBV19	TRBJ2-7	CASRATDTSYEQYF
TRBV18	TRBJ2-1	CASSQLSRVLYNEQFF
TRBV2	TRBJ2-1	CASTLAGTKQFF
TRBV2	TRBJ2-5	CASSEAWKETQYF
TRBV4-2	TRBJ2-7	CASSQTSSSPHEQYF
TRBV4-3	TRBJ1-4	CASSQDLQGGEKLFF
TRBV9	TRBJ1-2	CASSGTANYGYTF
TRBV4-1	TRBJ2-1	CASSPVNRGYYNEQFF
TRBV30	TRBJ2-1	CAWSVMGDNEQFF
TRBV5-1	TRBJ1-4	CASNPSGTGTEKLFF
TRBV28	TRBJ2-3	CASSAGGARRLMGDTQYF
TRBV5-4	TRBJ2-6	CASSGPGSISGANVLTF
TRBV7-2	TRBJ1-2	CASRVAGPGNGYTF
TRBV5-1	TRBJ2-3	CASSLEAGGVTDTQYF
TRBV2	TRBJ2-1	CASNKATGYSYNEQFF
TRBV29-1	TRBJ1-5	CSVGVRPQHF
TRBV4-1	TRBJ1-1	CASSQGGVFAEAFF
TRBV6-5	TRBJ1-1	CASSYSWGRAEAFF
TRBV4-2	TRBJ2-1	CASSRTGTSSNNEQFF
TRBV6-1	TRBJ1-2	CASSGYRDTNNYGYTF
TRBV4-2	TRBJ2-1	CASSQESLYNEQFF
TRBV30	TRBJ2-3	CAWNRVYTDTQYF
TRBV27	TRBJ2-7	CASSSTGPGEQYF
TRBV4-2	TRBJ2-3	CASSQGLEPDTQYF
TRBV5-6	TRBJ1-2	CASSQTAVYTF
TRBV6-6	TRBJ2-3	CASRSRNSYTDTQYF
TRBV5-1	TRBJ2-7	CASSWDRAFDEQYF
TRBV7-3	TRBJ1-5	CASSLNVTGGWSNQPQHF
TRBV4-3	TRBJ2-7	CASSQDRGSYEQYF
TRBV7-8	TRBJ2-3	CASSLVQVAAGTDTQYF
TRBV6-5	TRBJ2-1	CASTRGSGSYNEQFF
TRBV6-4	TRBJ1-4	CASSTGAPNEKLFF
TRBV6-5	TRBJ2-3	CASSLSGSTTDTQYF
TRBV9	TRBJ1-4	CASSADRDRGEKLFF
TRBV7-6	TRBJ1-2	CASSFDRDLYGYTF
TRBV6-1	TRBJ2-2	CAIVQQTGELFF
TRBV27	TRBJ1-5	CASSPGTNQPQHF